What follows describes a single T cell receptor (beta chain). The antigen this receptor binds is unknown. Base qualities were left out, and no much larger clone turns up one base away. This sample was taken from a study of T cell responses to AZD1222 COVID-19 vaccine (dated by TCRdb to the early 2020s). A note on the overall study: A total of just over 230 trial participants underwent TCR sequencing, of whom around 210 had received two doses of AZD1222 and around 25 had received two doses of the MenACWY control vaccine. Trial participants were enrolled by age into 18-55, 56-69 and 70-plus year subgroups, with about 150, 27 and 61 TCR-sequenced participants respectively.

The meaning of the sample's time point label: about 28 days (+/-7) after the second vaccine dose. AZD1222 recipients whose second dose came at about 4 weeks and those whose second dose came at about 12 weeks were combined into one group, since spike-specific TCR depth and breadth did not differ between the two schedules. The vaccinee samples were drawn from two UK trials, COV001 and COV002, one of which was a single-blind randomized controlled phase 2/3 trial testing AZD1222 (ChAdOx1 nCoV-19) in healthy adults. For TCRbeta chain sequencing, PBMC samples were collected from trial participants at day 0 and at day 28 after the second dose. The CDR3 regions of human TCRbeta chains were analyzed by immunosequencing. The paper's processing steps were these. TCRs in the repertoires were compared against a reference library of SARS-CoV-2-specific TCRs that had been generated with the MIRA antigen-specificity platform. Breadth was defined as the fraction of unique TCRs that were SARS-CoV-2-associated. Depth was defined as the fraction of total T cells that were SARS-CoV-2-associated. Using the MIRA data, each spike-specific TCR was assigned both to the spike region to which the TCR was reactive and to a CD4 or CD8 class. Log10-transformed breadth and depth values were compared by one-way ANOVA with Sidak's multiple comparisons tests. TCRdb obtained this table from immuneACCESS and retained in-frame rearrangements with V and J assigned. These tables miss some clones; where compared with another copy, unresolved V genes account for less than half of the shortfall, and the remainder is unexplained. Clone size and the V and J calls come from that table; the DNA yielded D and trimming. In this sample the table shows about 110,000 clones, 92% of which occur a single time. The ten largest account for more than 2% of the sample.

Results and caveats for the whole study, not just this receptor: Participants were mostly white British and included more females than males, and it was suggested by the authors that clonal diversity may have been underestimated. Vaccine-associated CD4 TCRs spanned the whole spike protein, with dominant responses in regions 160-218 and 743-854. Because no day 14 peak-response samples were available, repertoires were characterized only after the peak T cell response. In the small 56-69-year group, the increase in depth fell short of significance, most likely because of low power. Epitopes outside the regions mutated in the B.1.351 and B.1.1.7 variants were reportedly recognized by nearly half of the unique spike-specific TCRs. Spike-specific TCR breadth and depth rose significantly after two AZD1222 doses compared with day 0 and with MenACWY recipients. Conclusions about previously exposed vaccinees are limited because only six or seven AZD1222 recipients were SARS-CoV-2 seropositive at baseline.

From a lookup of the germline V gene, CDR1 and CDR2 are SGHTA and FQGTGA. The CDR3 runs 16 residues from the cysteine to the phenylalanine. The entry retains the CDR3 DNA only, 48 bases that are in frame from base 1. V is pared back by 2 bases and J by 7 bases, with 20 bases lying between the germline termini. Sequenced here: peripheral blood, sampled 28 days after the second AZD1222 dose. This clonotype was sampled from an adult who received the AZD1222 COVID-19 vaccine. This receptor chain uses TRBV7-3 and TRBJ2-5; no confident D gene assignment can be made. CDR3 reads: CASSLGSLAGMGTQYF. The DNA sequence is given as TGTGCCAGCAGCTTAGGTTCTCTGGCAGGCATGGGGACCCAGTACTTC.